The 32 T cell receptor beta chains below all came from one sample that was sequenced in a study of cytomegalovirus exposure and HLA in healthy donors. 13 Jbeta primers and 60 Vbeta primers were used for the PCR. The table came from immunoSEQ multiplex PCR; TCRdb's copy has only in-frame clones and leaves some out. The sample includes about 82,000 clones, 70% to 80% seen only once; the top ten take almost 8.5%. The sample taken for sequencing was PBMCs. The receptors derive from a man in his sixties in good health and CMV-seronegative.

The chain has TRBV15 and TRBJ2-6; no clear D gene. Deletions cut 3 bases from V and 0 bases from J, with 6 bases between. CDR3 size: 15 residues. Germline V CDR1 and CDR2: LNHNV, YYDKDF (reference sequence). The DNA for the CDR3 is TGTGCCACCAGCAGTGAGCGCTCTGGGGCCAACGTCCTGACTTTC. Translation: CATSSERSGANVLTF.

This clone was detected only a few times. The rearrangement uses TRBV6-4 and TRBJ1-5, with D possibly TRBD1 on 6 matching bases. The CDR3 contains 13 residues. V dropped 5 bases and J dropped 6 bases, with 11 bases sitting between them. From germline, CDR1 is MRHNA and CDR2 SNTAGT. CDR3 residues: CASSPGQFQPQHF. Written as DNA, the CDR3 is TGTGCCAGCAGTCCGGGACAATTTCAGCCCCAGCATTTT.

The rearrangement uses TRBV5-1 and TRBJ2-7; the match to TRBD1 covers 8 bases. V trimming: 0 bases; J trimming: 2 bases; junction bases outside the gene matches: 4. The CDR3 is made up of 15 amino acids. Looked up from germline, CDR1 is SGHRS and CDR2 is YFSETQ. The CDR3 sequence is CASSLDTGGPYEQYF. CDR3 bases: TGCGCCAGCAGCTTGGACACAGGGGGTCCCTACGAGCAGTACTTC.

V and J are TRBV5-8 and TRBJ2-4; D might be TRBD1 (5 bases). This CDR3 has 17 residues. CDR1 is SGHTS, CDR2 YDEGEE, per germline. V lost 7 bases and J lost 0, with 20 bases in between. This CDR3 reads CASRPGHRTLAKNIQYF. The CDR3 bases are TGTGCCAGCCGGCCTGGACACCGAACTTTAGCCAAAAACATTCAGTACTTC.

This chain uses TRBV18 with TRBJ1-5; 8 bases are shared with TRBD1. The CDR3 has 17 residues. CDR1 is KGHSH and CDR2 is LQKENI in the germline V gene. The trim removed 0 bases at V and 2 bases at J, leaving 6 bases unmatched. CDR3 in DNA: TGTGCCAGCTCACCACCGGAGACAGGGGCAGGCAATCAGCCCCAGCATTTT. It specifies CASSPPETGAGNQPQHF.

The CDR3: CASSYSGRTNYGYTF. CDR3 bases: TGTGCCAGCAGTTACTCGGGGAGGACTAACTATGGCTACACCTTC. V is TRBV6-5 and J is TRBJ1-2; no clear D. The CDR3 is 15 residues long. From germline, CDR1 is MNHEY and CDR2 SVGAGI. The V gene lost 0 bases and the J gene lost 0 bases, with 8 bases spanning the gap.

This chain links TRBV27 with TRBJ1-4, with a weak D call TRBD1 (5 bases). The CDR3 has 18 residues. Germline V gene data show CDR1 as MNHEY and CDR2 as SMNVEV (reference sequence). The V and J ends lost 6 bases and 3 bases respectively, with 23 bases between them. CDR3 sequence (DNA): TGTGCCAGCAGCCCTGACGTGGGGGGTTTGAGGGCTAATGAAAAACTGTTTTTT. Protein sequence: CASSPDVGGLRANEKLFF. The variable domain in full, completed from reference TRBV27 and TRBJ1-4, reads EAQVTQNPRYLITVTGKKLTVTCSQNMNHEYMSWYRQDPGLGLRQIYYSMNVEVTDKGDVPEGYKVSRKEKRNFPLILESPSPNQTSLYFCASSPDVGGLRANEKLFFGSGTQLSVL.

This chain joins TRBV6-1 and TRBJ1-3; a possible D gene is TRBD1 (6 bases). This CDR3 spans 13 amino acids. The germline CDR1 and CDR2 sequences are MNHNS and SASEGT. Trimming shortened V by 10 bases and J by 1 base, and 11 bases separated the two germline ends. This CDR3 reads CATGTLSGNTIYF. For the CDR3, the DNA is TGTGCCACCGGGACACTGTCTGGAAACACCATATATTTT.

This clone has a handful of counts. The chain is built from TRBV7-9 and TRBJ2-7, with a possible D match to TRBD2 (5 bases). CDR1 SEHNR and CDR2 FQNEAQ come from the germline V gene (reference sequence). The ends were cut back, 3 bases at V and 2 bases at J, with 8 bases in the middle. This CDR3 is built from 13 residues. The CDR3 nucleotides are TGTGCCAGCAGCTTGGGGAGCCCCTACGAGCAGTACTTC. As protein: CASSLGSPYEQYF.

The V call is TRBV5-1, the J call TRBJ1-5; 7 bases fit TRBD1. CDR1 SGHRS and CDR2 YFSETQ come from the germline V gene. The V segment lost 0 bases and the J segment 5 bases; nucleotides outside the gene matches: 5. The CDR3 has 15 residues. In DNA, the CDR3 is TGCGCCAGCAGCTTGGGGGGACAGTCTTATCAGCCCCAGCATTTT. Its protein is CASSLGGQSYQPQHF.

This clone has just a few counts. Other DNA sequences in this sample translate to the same CDR3. Here the CDR3 DNA reads TGCAGCGTTTCAGGGGAAGCCTACGAGCAGTACTTC. It encodes CSVSGEAYEQYF. J is TRBJ2-7 and V is TRBV29-1; a possible D gene is TRBD1 (6 bases). The germline V gene has CDR1 SQVTM and CDR2 ANQGSEA. This CDR3 contains 12 residues. Trimming removed 5 bases from V and 2 bases from J, with 10 bases in between.

V gene TRBV27 combines with J gene TRBJ1-5; 10 nucleotides match TRBD1. This CDR3 is 15 amino acids long. Trimming took 6 bases from V and 2 from J; bases not matched to a gene: 4. Germline assignment: CDR1 MNHEY and CDR2 SMNVEV (reference sequence). CDR3 sequence reads: CASRRTGGGNQPQHF. The CDR3 DNA reads TGTGCCAGCAGACGGACAGGGGGTGGCAATCAGCCCCAGCATTTT.

This clone has just a few counts. The chain recombines TRBV30 with TRBJ2-3; TRBD2 aligns across 14 bases. The CDR3 extends over 16 amino acids. CDR1 GTSNPN and CDR2 SVGIG come from the germline V gene (reference sequence). The ends lost 7 bases at V and 0 bases at J; junction bases unmatched: 6. Here the CDR3 reads CAFGTSGGPSTDTQYF. CDR3 coding DNA: TGTGCCTTCGGGACTAGCGGGGGCCCTAGCACAGATACGCAGTATTTT.

Here the CDR3 DNA reads TGTGCCAGTAGTAATCCAGCGGGAGAGAGAGAGCAGTACTTC. The encoded protein is CASSNPAGEREQYF. This chain links TRBV19 with TRBJ2-7, with TRBD2 identical over 8 bases. This CDR3 has 14 residues. The germline gives CDR1 LNHDA, CDR2 SQIVND (reference sequence). The V gene end was trimmed by 4 bases and the J gene end by 7 bases; junction bases not matched to a gene: 9.

Here the CDR3 reads CASNEGGAGYTDTQYF. The DNA for the CDR3 is TGTGCCAGTAATGAAGGGGGGGCGGGGTACACAGATACGCAGTATTTT. The gene calls are TRBV19 and TRBJ2-3, with D perhaps TRBD2 (7 bases). In germline, CDR1 is LNHDA, CDR2 SQIVND (reference sequence). The CDR3 loop spans 16 amino acids. V was shortened by 7 bases and J by 2 bases, with 19 bases between the two germline ends.

The chain employs TRBV6-5 and TRBJ2-5; perhaps TRBD1 as D (5 bases). Per the germline V gene, CDR1 is MNHEY and CDR2 is SVGAGI. V was pared by 6 bases and J by 5 bases, with 13 bases between. The CDR3 runs to 13 residues. CDR3 protein: CASRDDSGETQYF. DNA for the CDR3: TGTGCCAGCAGGGACGACAGTGGGGAGACCCAGTACTTC.

V is TRBV7-2 and J is TRBJ1-2; D is perhaps TRBD1 (5 bases). Per the germline V gene, CDR1 is SGHTA and CDR2 is FQGNSA. V lost 2 bases to trimming and J lost 6 bases, with 16 bases between them. This CDR3 contains 15 residues. The CDR3 spells CASSLTGAVIDGYTF. The CDR3 DNA reads TGTGCCAGCAGCTTAACAGGTGCTGTCATAGATGGCTACACCTTC.

The chain combines TRBV7-2 with TRBJ2-5, with 8 bases lining up with TRBD2. Germline V lookup: CDR1 SGHTA, CDR2 FQGNSA. With 1 base clipped from V and 5 bases from J, the junction kept 6 bases outside the gene matches. The CDR3 is 15 amino acids. Here the CDR3 DNA reads TGTGCCAGCAGCTTAGGCGGGGGGCAACTGGAGACCCAGTACTTC. It translates to CASSLGGGQLETQYF.

This rearrangement joins TRBV6-1 to TRBJ2-3; 10 positions match TRBD1. Trimming removed 6 bases from V and 4 bases from J; junction bases left unmatched: 4. The germline V gene encodes CDR1 MNHNS and CDR2 SASEGT. This CDR3 is built from 14 residues. The CDR3 sequence: CASSTGTGADTQYF. CDR3 nucleotide sequence: TGTGCCAGCAGCACCGGGACAGGGGCAGATACGCAGTATTTT.

The chain couples TRBV2 to TRBJ2-6; no clear D. Germline V CDR1 and CDR2: SNHLY, FYNNEI. Deletions cut 6 bases from V and 0 bases from J, with 9 bases between. The CDR3 has 15 residues. The CDR3 coding sequence is TGTGCCAGCAGGGGCCTAAGCTCTGGGGCCAACGTCCTGACTTTC. It specifies CASRGLSSGANVLTF.

The chain carries TRBV19 and TRBJ2-1; 12 nucleotides line up with TRBD1. CDR3 length equals 16 residues. CDR1 LNHDA and CDR2 SQIVND come from the germline V gene (reference sequence). Trimming cost V 7 bases and J 8 bases; bases outside gene matches: 12. The CDR3 region is CASTPTPGTGGDEQFF. The CDR3 DNA reads as TGTGCCAGTACTCCCACCCCCGGGACAGGGGGCGATGAGCAGTTCTTC.

The gene calls are TRBV30 and TRBJ2-2, with TRBD2 identical over 9 bases. The trim removed 2 bases at V and 9 bases at J, leaving 10 bases unmatched. The germline gives CDR1 GTSNPN, CDR2 SVGIG (reference sequence). The CDR3 runs to 15 residues. This CDR3 is CAWSRAGGPGRELFF. CDR3 nucleotides: TGTGCCTGGAGTCGCGCGGGGGGGCCCGGAAGGGAGCTGTTTTTT.

The chain is built from TRBV7-2 and TRBJ1-1; 7 bases agree with TRBD1. This CDR3 contains 14 residues. V lost 6 bases to trimming and J lost 1 base; unmatched junction nucleotides: 5. CDR1 is SGHTA and CDR2 is FQGNSA in the germline V gene. The CDR3 region has the DNA TGTGCCAGCAGTTCAGACAGGGCGAACACTGAAGCTTTCTTT. Its translation is CASSSDRANTEAFF.

The chain is built from TRBV5-1 and TRBJ1-6; 9 positions match TRBD1. The V gene end was trimmed by 5 bases and the J gene end by 5 bases; junction bases not matched to a gene: 8. Germline CDR1 SGHRS, CDR2 YFSETQ. The length of the CDR3 is 16 residues. The CDR3 sequence: CASRDTGTGHNSPLHF. The CDR3 DNA reads as TGCGCCAGCAGGGATACCGGGACAGGGCATAATTCACCCCTCCACTTT.

The chain employs TRBV7-6 and TRBJ2-7, with 7 positions matching TRBD1. The length of the CDR3 is 14 residues. The germline V gene encodes CDR1 SGHVS and CDR2 FNYEAQ. The V segment lost 5 bases and the J segment 6 bases; nucleotides outside the gene matches: 10. The CDR3 DNA reads as TGTGCCAGCAGCGGAGACCCACAGGGGACCGAGCAGTACTTC. Its translation: CASSGDPQGTEQYF.

CDR3 bases: TGTGCCAGCAGGGCCCTAGCGGGCGCCTGGGAGACCCAGTACTTC. It yields the protein CASRALAGAWETQYF. The J gene is TRBJ2-5, the V gene TRBV7-2, with 8 bases identical to TRBD2. Trimming at V came to 6 bases and at J to 5 bases, leaving 11 bases not matched to a gene. The CDR3 runs 15 residues. CDR1 SGHTA and CDR2 FQGNSA come from the germline V gene.

The chain couples TRBV29-1 to TRBJ2-5; possibly TRBD2 for D (5 bases). The V gene's germline CDR1 is SQVTM and CDR2 ANQGSEA. V was pared by 1 base and J by 5 bases, with 11 bases between. This CDR3 comprises 13 residues. CDR3 residues: CSVEASPGETQYF. DNA of the CDR3: TGCAGCGTTGAAGCTAGTCCGGGGGAGACCCAGTACTTC.

The rearrangement joins TRBV5-5 to TRBJ2-5; 8 nucleotides align to TRBD2. CDR3 size: 17 residues. CDR1 is SGHKS and CDR2 is YYEKEE in the germline V gene (reference sequence). The V and J ends lost 4 bases and 7 bases, in that order; junction bases with no gene match: 18. The CDR3 region has the DNA TGTGCCAGCAGCCCCGGGGGGGTTGGTAGAACGGTGGGGACCCAGTACTTC. Translating gives CASSPGGVGRTVGTQYF. Full variable domain (outside the CDR3, taken from reference TRBV5-5 and TRBJ2-5): DAGVTQSPTHLIKTRGQQVTLRCSPISGHKSVSWYQQVLGQGPQFIFQYYEKEERGRGNFPDRFSARQFPNYSSELNVNALLLGDSALYLCASSPGGVGRTVGTQYFGPGTRLLVL.

This clone was counted a few times. J is TRBJ1-1 and V is TRBV6-1; D might be TRBD1 (6 bases). The CDR3 is 15 residues long. Per the germline V gene, CDR1 is MNHNS and CDR2 is SASEGT. V lost 6 bases and J lost 5, with 19 bases in between. For the CDR3, the DNA is TGTGCCAGCAGACTCGCGGGGGGCTTGAGGACTGAAGCTTTCTTT. Translation gives CASRLAGGLRTEAFF.

The V gene is TRBV19, the J gene TRBJ2-2, with TRBD1 matching over 7 bases. This CDR3 is built from 11 residues. V lost 7 bases, J lost 7 bases, and 0 bases stayed unmatched. The V gene's germline CDR1 is LNHDA and CDR2 SQIVND (reference sequence). CDR3 DNA sequence: TGTGCCAGTACAGGGGGCGGGGAGCTGTTTTTT. Protein product: CASTGGGELFF.

This clone was picked up a small number of times. This rearrangement joins TRBV7-9 to TRBJ1-5; D perhaps matches TRBD1 (5 bases). The CDR3 runs to 13 residues. Between the trimmed V and J ends, which lost 5 bases and 4 bases, there was a span of 9 bases. Germline V gives CDR1 SEHNR, CDR2 FQNEAQ (reference sequence). This CDR3 is CASSVGQNQPQHF. The CDR3 bases are TGTGCCAGCAGCGTGGGGCAGAATCAGCCCCAGCATTTT.

V usage is TRBV28 and J usage is TRBJ1-1, with 9 positions matching TRBD1. The CDR3 consists of 13 residues. The junction had 4 bases not matched to a gene; V was cut back by 8 bases and J by 3 bases. Germline CDR1 reads MDHEN; CDR2 reads SYDVKM. This chain's CDR3 is CASRRQGDTEAFF. CDR3 DNA sequence: TGTGCCAGCCGTAGACAGGGGGACACTGAAGCTTTCTTT.